The T cell receptor (beta chain) described here comes from a study of T cells in Graves' hyperthyroidism and ophthalmopathy. Using RNA transcripts as the source, TCR beta CDR3 regions were amplified. TCR CDR3 regions were first amplified by RT-PCR with HTBI primers. TCRdb used MiXCR to reprocess the multiplex PCR reads, holding one entry per CDR3 protein. The sample lists roughly 500,000 distinct CDR3 sequences; 46% were seen once. At least ten counts were recorded for this clonotype. Germline V gene lookup returns CDR1 SEHNR and CDR2 FQNEAQ (reference sequence). This CDR3 comprises 14 residues. The V and J ends lost 5 bases and 2 bases, in that order; junction bases with no gene match: 4.

Sequenced input: peripheral blood or thyroid tissue (not recorded which). The clonotype was recovered from an adult woman with Graves' disease, either hyperthyroidism or ophthalmopathy (not recorded which). This chain joins TRBV7-9 and TRBJ1-2, with 8 bases matching TRBD1. The CDR3: CASSAQGVNYGYTF. The DNA for the CDR3 is TGTGCCAGCAGCGCACAGGGGGTGAACTATGGCTACACCTTC.